This T cell receptor beta chain was identified during a study of control samples from healthy donors and cancer patients. CDR3 length: 13 amino acids. Trimming pared 0 bases from V and 5 bases from J, leaving 8 bases between. Germline V gene data show CDR1 as SGHNT and CDR2 as YYREEE (reference sequence). This clone was counted once. The assay was immunoSEQ multiplex PCR, and TCRdb's table has in-frame clones only and misses some. The profile shows approximately 140,000 clones, roughly 93% of them singletons. Material: blood. V gene TRBV5-4 combines with J gene TRBJ1-1; tentative D call: TRBD1 (6 bases). The TCR comes from a man aged 18 to 30 in good health. The CDR3 spells CASSLGGRTEAFF. Written as DNA, the CDR3 is TGTGCCAGCAGCTTGGGGGGGCGAACTGAAGCTTTCTTT.